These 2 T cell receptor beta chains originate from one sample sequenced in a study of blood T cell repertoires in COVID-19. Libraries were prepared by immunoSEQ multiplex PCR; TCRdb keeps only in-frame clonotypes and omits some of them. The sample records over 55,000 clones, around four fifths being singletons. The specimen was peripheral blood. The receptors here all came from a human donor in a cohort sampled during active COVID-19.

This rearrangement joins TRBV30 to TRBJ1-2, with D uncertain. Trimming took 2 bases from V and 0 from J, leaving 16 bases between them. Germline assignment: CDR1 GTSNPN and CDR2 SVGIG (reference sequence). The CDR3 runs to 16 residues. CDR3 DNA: TGTGCCTGGAGTTTTAGCGCAGGATTAACTAACTATGGCTACACCTTC. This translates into CAWSFSAGLTNYGYTF. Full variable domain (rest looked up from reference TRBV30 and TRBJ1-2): SQTIHQWPATLVQPVGSPLSLECTVEGTSNPNLYWYRQAAGRGLQLLFYSVGIGQISSEVPQNLSASRPQDRQFILSSKKLLLSDSGFYLCAWSFSAGLTNYGYTFGSGTRLTVV.

DNA of the CDR3: TGTGCCAGCAGTTTCGGGCAGGGGTATGGCTACACCTTC. It yields the protein CASSFGQGYGYTF. The genes are TRBV6-5 and TRBJ1-2, with D tentatively TRBD1 (6 bases). V shed 4 bases and J shed 5 bases, with 11 bases lying between them. The CDR3 covers 13 residues. Looked up from germline, CDR1 is MNHEY and CDR2 is SVGAGI.